A selection of T cell receptor beta chains follows, all from one sample in a study of Ad26.COV2.S vaccination and SARS-CoV-2 variants. Only in-frame clones appear in the TCRdb table, and some are missing; sequencing was by immunoSEQ multiplex PCR. The table includes over 200,000 clones, around 89% detected once. Specimen: peripheral blood, collected in a trial of Ad26.COV2.S vaccine versus placebo. The receptors derive from a person between 18 and 65 years old who received the Ad26.COV2.S COVID-19 vaccine or a placebo. Each CDR3 is given with its conserved first and last residue. The D gene is left open where the match is weak. Size values are once, few and many counts, or a class for expanded clones, and some rows have none.

clone_size | j_call | d_call | v_call | cdr3_nt | cdr3_aa
. | TRBJ2-7 | TRBD1 | TRBV5-1 | TGCGCCAGCAGCTTGGGGGGACAGCTACTTTCCTACGAGCAGTACTTC | CASSLGGQLLSYEQYF
. | TRBJ2-1 | TRBD1 | TRBV7-2 | TGTGCCAGCAGCGTCCGGGACAGGGGACGCGATGAGCAGTTCTTC | CASSVRDRGRDEQFF
. | TRBJ1-5 | . | TRBV6-6 | TGTGCCAGCAGTTACCTGGATAGAGCCCAGCATTTT | CASSYLDRAQHF
. | TRBJ2-7 | . | TRBV4-1 | TGCGCCAGCAGCCAAGAAAGGGCCCTATCCTACGAGCAGTACTTC | CASSQERALSYEQYF
. | TRBJ2-7 | . | TRBV6-5 | TGTGCCAGCAACAGCGGTGCACACGAGCAGTACTTC | CASNSGAHEQYF
. | TRBJ2-7 | TRBD1 | TRBV19 | TGTGCCAGTAGGGGGGCACAGGGGGGAACCTACGAGCAGTACTTC | CASRGAQGGTYEQYF
once | TRBJ2-2 | TRBD1 | TRBV30 | TGTGCCTCGACAGGGGTCACCGGGGAGCTGTTTTTT | CASTGVTGELFF
. | TRBJ1-1 | . | TRBV6-5 | TGTGCCAGCAGTTCTAAACAGGGGAACACTGAAGCTTTCTTT | CASSSKQGNTEAFF
. | TRBJ1-5 | . | TRBV12-3/TRBV12-4 | TGTGCCAGCAGTTTGGCAGGCAATCAGCCCCAGCATTTT | CASSLAGNQPQHF
. | TRBJ2-2 | . | TRBV11-3 | TGTGCCAGCAGCTTAGTCAGCAACACCGGGGAGCTGTTTTTT | CASSLVSNTGELFF
. | TRBJ2-5 | TRBD2 | TRBV6-5 | TGTGCCAGCAGTACCGGACTAGCGGGCGTGAAGACCCAGTACTTC | CASSTGLAGVKTQYF
. | TRBJ2-2 | TRBD1 | TRBV6-5 | TGTGCCAGCGCTGACAGGGTGGAGGCCGGGGAGCTGTTTTTT | CASADRVEAGELFF
. | TRBJ2-2 | . | TRBV5-6 | TGTGCCAGCAGCTTGGTGAGCCTTCGCACCGGGGAGCTGTTTTTT | CASSLVSLRTGELFF
. | TRBJ1-5 | . | TRBV28 | TGTGCCAGCAGTTTTCAGGGCCCCAGCAATCAGCCCCAGCATTTT | CASSFQGPSNQPQHF
. | TRBJ2-7 | . | TRBV5-1 | TGCGCCAGCAGCTTGGAAGGGGGGTTCGTCTCCTACGAGCAGTACTTC | CASSLEGGFVSYEQYF
. | TRBJ1-1 | . | TRBV5-4 | TGTGCCAGCAGCTACGGACCGGGACCGGACACTGAAGCTTTCTTT | CASSYGPGPDTEAFF
. | TRBJ1-5 | . | TRBV6-2/TRBV6-3 | TGTGCCAGCAGTTATTCGAGGGGCAATAGCAATCAGCCCCAGCATTTT | CASSYSRGNSNQPQHF
. | TRBJ1-1 | TRBD1 | TRBV11-1 | TGTGCCAGCAGCGTAAGGGACAGGGTAACTGAAGCTTTCTTT | CASSVRDRVTEAFF
. | TRBJ2-7 | TRBD1 | TRBV7-2 | TGTGCCAGCAGCTTATCAACAGGGGACTACGAGCAGTACTTC | CASSLSTGDYEQYF
. | TRBJ1-5 | . | TRBV30 | TGTGCCTGGAGTGTACGCTGGGGCAATCAGCCCCAGCATTTT | CAWSVRWGNQPQHF
once | TRBJ2-6 | . | TRBV25-1 | TGTGCCAGCAGTGAATTATCGGGGATTAGCTCTGGGGCCAACGTCCTGACTTTC | CASSELSGISSGANVLTF
. | TRBJ2-3 | TRBD1 | TRBV29-1 | TGCAGCGTTGCTCCGGGACAGGGAACAGATACGCAGTATTTT | CSVAPGQGTDTQYF
. | TRBJ2-3 | TRBD1 | TRBV15 | TGTGCCACCAGCAGAGGCCTTGGACAGGGCCTAGTTCACTTT | CATSRGLGQGLVHF
. | TRBJ1-5 | . | TRBV19 | TGTGCCAGTATTGGGGGTTCCTATCAGCCCCAGCATTTT | CASIGGSYQPQHF
. | TRBJ1-2 | . | TRBV18 | TGTGCCAGCTCACCATCATCCGGGGTGGACGGCTACACCTTC | CASSPSSGVDGYTF
. | TRBJ2-5 | TRBD1 | TRBV29-1 | TGCAGCGAACGACAGGGTCCAGAGACCCAGTACTTC | CSERQGPETQYF
. | TRBJ2-7 | TRBD2 | TRBV11-3 | TGTGCCAGCAGCTTAAGGGGCGGGGGGTCCTACGAGCAGTACTTC | CASSLRGGGSYEQYF
. | TRBJ2-7 | . | TRBV28 | TGTGCCAGCAGTTCCCGGGACTTACCGTACGAGCAGTACTTC | CASSSRDLPYEQYF
. | TRBJ2-7 | . | TRBV5-8 | TGTGCCAGCAGCTTGTTTAATCGCAGGGGTCTCTCTCACTCCTACGAGCAGTACTTC | CASSLFNRRGLSHSYEQYF
. | TRBJ2-7 | TRBD2 | TRBV9 | TGTGCCAGCAGCCCCCGGGGGGCCTACGAGCAGTACTTC | CASSPRGAYEQYF
. | TRBJ1-6 | . | TRBV7-2 | TGTGCCAGCAGCTTGACAGGCCTAAATTCACCCCTCCACTTT | CASSLTGLNSPLHF
. | TRBJ2-1 | . | TRBV5-1 | TGCGCCAGCAGCATAAGCGGAAGCTCCTACAATGAGCAGTTCTTC | CASSISGSSYNEQFF
. | TRBJ2-7 | TRBD2 | TRBV27 | TGTGCCAGCAGTTTATCGAGACTAGCGGGACCCTACGAGCAGTACTTC | CASSLSRLAGPYEQYF
. | TRBJ2-5 | . | TRBV28 | TGTGCCAGCAGTTGGCCTGTCCAAGAGACCCAGTACTTC | CASSWPVQETQYF
. | TRBJ2-5 | . | TRBV9 | TGTGCCAGCAGCGTAGCAGGGTACCAAGAGACCCAGTACTTC | CASSVAGYQETQYF
. | TRBJ2-3 | . | TRBV29-1 | TGCAGCGTTGACGGGCTTAACGTTGGGGCAGATACGCAGTATTTT | CSVDGLNVGADTQYF
. | TRBJ2-1 | . | TRBV7-3 | TGTGCCAGCAGCTTATCCGGCGGTAACTACAATGAGCAGTTCTTC | CASSLSGGNYNEQFF
. | TRBJ2-5 | TRBD1 | TRBV6-5 | TGTGCCAGCAGGCCGGGACAGAACCAAGAGACCCAGTACTTC | CASRPGQNQETQYF
. | TRBJ2-3 | TRBD2 | TRBV10-3 | TGTGCCATCAGTGAGACACTAGCGGGCACAGATACGCAGTATTTT | CAISETLAGTDTQYF
. | TRBJ1-2 | TRBD1 | TRBV18 | TGTGCCAGCTCATCACGACAGGGGGCGAACTATGGCTACACCTTC | CASSSRQGANYGYTF
once | TRBJ2-3 | . | TRBV2 | TGTGCCAGCAGTGAGGAGAACGGCGATACGCAGTATTTT | CASSEENGDTQYF
. | TRBJ2-3 | TRBD2 | TRBV24-1 | TGTGCCACCAGTGCAACCCTGACTAGCGGGATAGATACGCAGTATTTT | CATSATLTSGIDTQYF
. | TRBJ1-4 | TRBD1 | TRBV27 | TGTGCCAGCAGTTTGGGACAGGTTGGGAAACTGTTTTTT | CASSLGQVGKLFF
. | TRBJ2-1 | TRBD2 | TRBV6-5 | TGTGCCAGCAGTTACAACCCTAGCGGGGGGGGAAATGAGCAGTTCTTC | CASSYNPSGGGNEQFF
few | TRBJ2-7 | . | TRBV7-8 | TGTGCCAGCAGCTTTGGGGCCAGCTCCTACGAGCAGTACTTC | CASSFGASSYEQYF
once | TRBJ2-7 | . | TRBV9 | TGTGCCAGCAGCTCGGGGAACATAGCCTACGAGCAGTACTTC | CASSSGNIAYEQYF
. | TRBJ2-4 | . | TRBV3-1/TRBV3-2 | TGTGCCAGCAGCCATTCATTTGGTGCAGTAGCCAAAAACATTCAGTACTTC | CASSHSFGAVAKNIQYF